These 32 T cell receptor beta chains originate from one sample sequenced in a study of breast tumors, draining lymph nodes, adjacent tissues. TCRdb called the multiplex PCR reads again in MiXCR, with one record for every CDR3 protein. Among approximately 45,000 distinct CDR3 sequences, more than 20% were seen once, and the ten largest hold approximately 8%. What was sequenced was breast tumor tissue. The receptor source for this set is a female donor with breast cancer. Some clones in this sample may be carry-over from other donors' samples.

The chain joins TRBV29-1 to TRBJ2-1; D is undetermined. This CDR3 is 11 amino acids long. Per the germline V gene, CDR1 is SQVTM and CDR2 is ANQGSEA. V gave up 4 bases and J gave up 12 bases, with 13 bases separating them. CDR3 DNA: TGCAGCGTTGGGGTAGCAAGTGTGCAGTTCTTC. Translating it yields CSVGVASVQFF.

To note about this clonotype: This could be a read error, since a much larger clone is one nucleotide away. The rearrangement joins TRBV20-1 to TRBJ2-5; D gene unclear. This CDR3 has 14 amino acids. CDR1 and CDR2 from the germline V gene are DFQATT and SNEGSKA (reference sequence). Trimming pared 3 bases from V and 5 bases from J, leaving 16 bases between. As DNA, the CDR3 is TGCAGTGCTAGCAAGGACGTAAGTTCGGAGACCCAGTACTTC. Protein: CSASKDVSSETQYF.

This clonotype was seen ten or more times. The chain uses TRBV7-8 and TRBJ2-1, with 7 bases lining up with TRBD2. CDR3 length: 16 residues. CDR1 and CDR2 (germline): SGHVS, FQNEAQ. The trim removed 1 base at V and 7 bases at J, leaving 10 bases unmatched. The CDR3 coding sequence is TGTGCCAGCAGCTTAGTCCTCAGGACTAGTGAGAATGAGCAGTTCTTC. It codes for CASSLVLRTSENEQFF.

Worth noting for this clonotype: At one end the junction does not follow the germline gene, possibly because of a read error. The V gene is TRBV2, the J gene TRBJ2-7; no reliable D call. In germline, CDR1 is SNHLY, CDR2 FYNNEI. The length of the CDR3 is 13 residues. In DNA, the CDR3 is TGTGTCAGCAAAGATTCTGGTCTCTACGAGCAGTACTTC. Its protein is CVSKDSGLYEQYF.

This sequence joins TRBV6-1 and TRBJ1-4; D gene unclear. The CDR3 has 15 residues. Germline CDR1 and CDR2: MNHNS and SASEGT. Trimming took off 3 bases at V and 7 bases at J, with 15 bases between the two ends. Written as DNA, the CDR3 is TGTGCCAGCAGTGATCGGGGTTCTGTGAGTGAAAAACTGTTTTTT. Amino acid sequence: CASSDRGSVSEKLFF.

In this sample, this clonotype turned up many times. The DNA for the CDR3 is TGTGCCAGCGGGGAGAACAACTATGGCTACACCTTC. Its translation: CASGENNYGYTF. The chain employs TRBV6-5 and TRBJ1-2; D unclear. The germline CDR1 and CDR2 sequences are MNHEY and SVGAGI. V lost 8 bases to trimming and J lost 2 bases, with 9 bases between them. The CDR3 length is 12 residues.

This clonotype was counted between two and nine times. This chain uses TRBV19 with TRBJ2-3, with 8 bases aligning to TRBD2. From germline, CDR1 is LNHDA and CDR2 SQIVND (reference sequence). The CDR3 is 15 residues long. The junction had 6 bases not matched to a gene; V was cut back by 7 bases and J by 0 bases. The CDR3 sequence: CASKSSGVSTDTQYF. CDR3 nucleotides: TGTGCCAGTAAAAGTAGCGGGGTGAGCACAGATACGCAGTATTTT.

In the case of this clonotype: Mismatch with germline at one junction end may stem from a read error. This chain links TRBV5-4 with TRBJ2-2, with D possibly matching TRBD2 (7 bases). CDR3 size: 17 residues. Germline V gene lookup returns CDR1 SGHNT and CDR2 YYREEE (reference sequence). The CDR3 region has the DNA TGTGCCAGCAGCCTTGCCGGGGGGCGGGGTGCGACCGGGGAGCTGCTCTTT. This gives the protein CASSLAGGRGATGELLF.

This clonotype was recorded at least ten times. The V gene is TRBV5-6, the J gene TRBJ2-2, with D perhaps being TRBD1 or TRBD2 (5 bases each). The CDR3 contains 16 residues. The germline V gene encodes CDR1 SGHDT and CDR2 YYEEEE. V was clipped by 4 bases and J by 0 bases, with 13 bases between them. CDR3 in amino acids: CASSPGASSNTGELFF. CDR3 bases: TGTGCCAGCAGCCCTGGGGCTAGCTCGAACACCGGGGAGCTGTTTTTT.

This clonotype was recorded once. A read error may be the cause here, since a much bigger clone is one base away. This chain uses TRBV6-1 with TRBJ2-5, with a tentative D call TRBD1 (6 bases). Trimming pared 4 bases from V and 4 bases from J, leaving 13 bases between. There are 14 residues in the CDR3. Germline V gives CDR1 MNHNS, CDR2 SASEGT. Written as DNA, the CDR3 is TGTGCCAGCAGTGGATACAGGGATCGAGAGACCCAGTACTTC. Protein sequence: CASSGYRDRETQYF.

The sample holds many counts of this clonotype. The gene calls are TRBV15 and TRBJ2-7; 7 nucleotides line up with TRBD1. Germline V gives CDR1 LNHNV, CDR2 YYDKDF (reference sequence). V shed 3 bases and J 3 bases; nucleotides not matched to a gene: 2. This CDR3 region has 13 residues. CDR3 DNA: TGTGCCACCAGCAGGCGACAGGGCTACGAGCAGTACTTC. It is translated as CATSRRQGYEQYF.

This clonotype was seen at least ten times. CDR3 bases: TGTGCCAGTAGTTATATCCGGGGGCGCCAATACAATGAGCAGTTCTTC. It is translated as CASSYIRGRQYNEQFF. V and J are TRBV19 and TRBJ2-1; D possibly matches TRBD1 or TRBD2 (6 bases each). The length of the CDR3 is 16 residues. Trimming took off 5 bases at V and 4 bases at J, with 18 bases between the two ends. Germline lookup yields CDR1 LNHDA and CDR2 SQIVND (reference sequence).

This clonotype occurred many times. The gene calls are TRBV28 and TRBJ2-7; 9 bases are a match to TRBD1. CDR3 size: 18 residues. Unmatched junction bases numbered 11, after V lost 0 bases and J lost 2 bases. CDR1 and CDR2 (germline): MDHEN, SYDVKM. CDR3 protein: CASSLWQTGQGSPYEQYF. The CDR3 coding sequence is TGTGCCAGCAGTTTATGGCAAACGGGACAGGGAAGTCCCTACGAGCAGTACTTC. The full variable domain, rest sourced from reference TRBV28 and TRBJ2-7, is DVKVTQSSRYLVKRTGEKVFLECVQDMDHENMFWYRQDPGLGLRLIYFSYDVKMKEKGDIPEGYSVSREKKERFSLILESASTNQTSMYLCASSLWQTGQGSPYEQYFGPGTRLTVT.

This clonotype has a count of ten or more. This rearrangement joins TRBV7-9 to TRBJ1-2, with D perhaps TRBD1 (5 bases). There are 14 residues in the CDR3. In germline, CDR1 is SEHNR, CDR2 FQNEAQ (reference sequence). V lost 5 bases, J lost 4 bases, and 14 bases lay in between. The CDR3 loop is CASSDQGSAYGYTF. In DNA, the CDR3 is TGTGCCAGCAGCGACCAGGGATCGGCCTATGGCTACACCTTC.

Remarks on this clonotype: It may be a read error: a sequence one base away is much more abundant. This sequence joins TRBV9 and TRBJ1-3; TRBD1 agrees at 9 bases. CDR3 length equals 17 residues. V was pared by 3 bases and J by 2 bases, with 9 bases of the junction left unmatched. Germline V gives CDR1 SGDLS, CDR2 YYNGEE. CDR3 nucleotide sequence: TGTGCCAGCAGCGCAGGGTGGGGACAGGGAACTGGAAACACCATATATTTT. This codes for CASSAGWGQGTGNTIYF.

This clonotype occurred many times. J is TRBJ2-3 and V is TRBV10-1; TRBD1 agrees at 7 bases. This CDR3 comprises 15 residues. The germline V gene encodes CDR1 WNHNN and CDR2 SYGVQD (reference sequence). The trim removed 4 bases at V and 0 bases at J, leaving 4 bases unmatched. Written as DNA, the CDR3 is TGCGCCAGCAGTGCGGGACAGCTTAGCACAGATACGCAGTATTTT. This translates into CASSAGQLSTDTQYF.

This clonotype was counted at least ten times. This chain links TRBV20-1 with TRBJ2-1, with TRBD2 matching over 7 bases. Germline V gene data show CDR1 as DFQATT and CDR2 as SNEGSKA (reference sequence). Trimming at V came to 1 base and at J to 4 bases, leaving 7 bases not matched to a gene. The CDR3 is made up of 15 amino acids. The CDR3 protein is CSARVAGEGYNEQFF. CDR3 in DNA: TGCAGTGCTAGAGTGGCGGGGGAGGGGTACAATGAGCAGTTCTTC.

For the CDR3, the DNA is TGCAGTGCTAGCCAGACAGGGAATGCGGAAAAACTGTTTTTT. This translates into CSASQTGNAEKLFF. This chain connects TRBV20-1 to TRBJ1-4, with 7 bases identical to TRBD1. Germline CDR1 and CDR2: DFQATT and SNEGSKA (reference sequence). V shed 3 bases, J shed 8 bases, and the junction held 9 bases outside the gene matches. This CDR3 spans 14 amino acids.

At least ten counts were recorded for this clonotype. The chain couples TRBV9 to TRBJ2-7, with TRBD1 identical over 9 bases. Germline lookup yields CDR1 SGDLS and CDR2 YYNGEE. The CDR3 has 15 amino acids. V trimming: 0 bases; J trimming: 6 bases; junction bases outside the gene matches: 7. In DNA, the CDR3 is TGTGCCAGCAGCGTAGGGGACAGGGAATTTATCGAGCAGTACTTC. Encoded protein: CASSVGDREFIEQYF.

This clonotype was seen ten or more times. The chain employs TRBV2 and TRBJ2-7; the D is unclear. V was clipped by 1 base and J by 11 bases, with 9 bases between them. Germline V gene lookup returns CDR1 SNHLY and CDR2 FYNNEI. The CDR3 sequence is 11 residues long. The CDR3 sequence: CASSEGWVEYF. CDR3 in DNA: TGTGCCAGCAGTGAAGGGTGGGTGGAGTACTTC.

The V and J genes are TRBV28 and TRBJ2-1; 9 positions match TRBD1. The V gene's germline CDR1 is MDHEN and CDR2 SYDVKM. The junction had 10 bases not matched to a gene; V was cut back by 6 bases and J by 4 bases. The CDR3 totals 16 residues. CDR3 residues: CASSLRPGTGYNEQFF. The CDR3 bases are TGTGCCAGCAGCCTGCGTCCGGGGACAGGGTACAATGAGCAGTTCTTC.

The rearrangement links TRBV2 to TRBJ2-7, with a possible D match to TRBD1 (6 bases). There are 12 residues in the CDR3. The V gene lost 7 bases and the J gene lost 10 bases, with 17 bases spanning the gap. From germline, CDR1 is SNHLY and CDR2 FYNNEI. The DNA of the CDR3 is TGTGCCAGCAAGGGGGAACTTGGAGTACAGTACTTC. Protein product: CASKGELGVQYF.

This clonotype was counted ten times or more. V and J are TRBV4-2 and TRBJ1-2, with D perhaps TRBD1 (5 bases). V was clipped by 4 bases and J by 6 bases, with 12 bases between them. CDR3 length equals 13 residues. Germline CDR1 LGHNA, CDR2 YNFKEQ. Here the CDR3 reads CASSLRGDDGYTF. CDR3 coding DNA: TGTGCCAGCAGCCTCCGGGGGGACGATGGCTACACCTTC.

In this sample, this clonotype turned up once. A read error is possible here, since a much larger clone lies one base away. This chain uses TRBV7-9 with TRBJ2-6; D is perhaps TRBD1 or TRBD2 (5 bases each). The CDR3 spans 16 residues. CDR1 is SEHNR, CDR2 FQNEAQ, per germline (reference sequence). The DNA of the CDR3 is TGTGCCAGCATTGAGGGGCAGTTCTCTGGGGCCGACGTCCTGACTTTC. Its protein product is CASIEGQFSGADVLTF.

This chain connects TRBV7-2 to TRBJ2-7; D unclear. The CDR3 loop spans 14 amino acids. CDR1 and CDR2 (germline): SGHTA, FQGNSA. The V end was cut by 1 base, the J end by 2 bases, with 9 bases between. This CDR3 is CASSLVGFTYEQYF. The CDR3 bases are TGTGCCAGCAGCTTAGTGGGGTTCACCTACGAGCAGTACTTC.

The chain couples TRBV28 to TRBJ2-7; TRBD2 agrees at 8 bases. The CDR3 is made up of 14 amino acids. The ends lost 7 bases at V and 1 base at J; junction bases unmatched: 6. CDR1 and CDR2 (germline): MDHEN, SYDVKM. In nucleotides, the CDR3 is TGTGCCAGCACCGGAGTAGCGGGATCCTACGAGCAGTACTTC. Translated: CASTGVAGSYEQYF.

This sequence joins TRBV27 and TRBJ2-3; perhaps D is TRBD1 or TRBD2 (5 bases each). Germline V gene sequence: CDR1 MNHEY, CDR2 SMNVEV (reference sequence). V lost 4 bases and J lost 0, with 11 bases in between. The CDR3 extends over 15 amino acids. CDR3 in DNA: TGTGCCAGCAGTTGGGACCCGGGGAGCACAGATACGCAGTATTTT. Residues: CASSWDPGSTDTQYF.

This clonotype has ten or more counts. This chain links TRBV30 with TRBJ2-1; tentatively, D is TRBD2 (5 bases). The CDR3 sequence is 13 residues long. Germline CDR1 and CDR2: GTSNPN and SVGIG (reference sequence). With 2 bases removed from V and 9 bases from J, the gap between germline ends came to 14 bases. The CDR3 nucleotides read TGTGCCTGGAGTCAACCGGGGATGGGTGAGCAGTTCTTC. Its protein is CAWSQPGMGEQFF.

In this sample, this clonotype turned up many times. The V and J genes are TRBV11-3 and TRBJ2-1; 7 nucleotides match TRBD2. The CDR3 covers 16 residues. Germline trimming cut 6 bases from V and 2 bases from J; bases unmatched to any gene: 10. Germline V CDR1 and CDR2: SGHNT, YENEEA. DNA of the CDR3: TGTGCCAGCAGTCGGGGAGACGGGAGGACCTACAATGAGCAGTTCTTC. This translates into CASSRGDGRTYNEQFF.

Comment on this clonotype: The DNA is omitted, as the CDR3 cannot be located on it reliably, and the CDR3 follows TCRdb's listing. The chain uses TRBV7-9 and TRBJ1-3; the D call TRBD1 from the table was never checked on the DNA. The CDR3 sequence runs 24 residues, both termini included. CDR1 and CDR2 from the germline V gene are SEHNR and FQNEAQ (reference sequence). The CDR3 reads CASSLPNGEGSSYEQYFGPGTIYF.

The chain uses TRBV4-2 and TRBJ2-5; 12 nucleotides line up with TRBD2. The CDR3 contains 20 residues. The V and J ends lost 1 base and 2 bases, in that order; junction bases with no gene match: 14. Germline CDR1 is LGHNA and CDR2 is YNFKEQ. This CDR3 reads CASSQGFELAGGAGQETQYF. The CDR3, as DNA: TGTGCCAGCAGCCAAGGTTTTGAACTAGCGGGGGGCGCGGGGCAAGAGACCCAGTACTTC.

This rearrangement joins TRBV2 to TRBJ2-7, with 8 bases that match TRBD1. This CDR3 has 13 amino acids. J was trimmed by 6 bases and V by 6 bases; bases with no gene match: 7. Germline loops: CDR1 SNHLY, CDR2 FYNNEI. CDR3 amino acids: CASRPQTGGEQYF. The CDR3 nucleotides read TGTGCCAGCAGACCTCAAACAGGGGGCGAGCAGTACTTC.